The TCR beta chain described here comes from a study of identical twins. Study observations and caveats: The study drew conclusions from cross-sectional statistical analysis, not from following the same donors. Sequences that were beta out-of-frame showed weaker excess twin sharing.

Trimming removed 6 bases from V and 6 bases from J; junction bases left unmatched: 9. Germline V gene lookup returns CDR1 ENHRY and CDR2 SYGVKD. The CDR3 has 14 amino acids. In regard to this clonotype: Its antigen remains unidentified.

Template switching added a universal primer site, and cDNA bore unique molecular identifiers. Each CDR3 protein gets one entry after TCRdb re-called the 5' RACE reads with MiXCR. This sample has over 600,000 distinct CDR3 sequences, with 20% to 25% found just once. This sample also belongs to another study, concerning T cells expressing NK-cell markers. That publication notes: Each of 6 or 7 donors carried dominant NKG2C+ clonotypes accounting for roughly 1.0-7.5% of CD8+ T cells.

The clonotype was recovered from a woman under 30 in good health. The chain combines TRBV10-3 with TRBJ2-7; the match to TRBD1 covers 9 bases. Sequenced input: PBMCs. This CDR3 reads CAISPQGASSEQYF. DNA for the CDR3: TGTGCCATCAGCCCACAGGGGGCCTCTTCCGAGCAGTACTTC.